The next 18 T cell receptor beta chains were all read from a single sample in a study of OX40 agonist ivuxolimab in advanced cancers. The method was immunoSEQ multiplex PCR; TCRdb's version includes in-frame clones alone and lacks a portion of them. Altogether 60,000 or so clones are present, 84% being singletons, with the ten largest covering around 25%. Source: CD4+ or CD8+ T cells sorted from blood, taken in a trial of the OX40 agonist ivuxolimab. The receptors were gathered from an adult with an advanced solid tumor such as melanoma, head and neck, liver or kidney cancer.

The chain recombines TRBV10-3 with TRBJ1-1; TRBD1 matches 7 bases. The CDR3 covers 14 residues. Unmatched junction bases numbered 4, after V lost 6 bases and J lost 0 bases. From germline, CDR1 is ENHRY and CDR2 SYGVKD. In nucleotides, the CDR3 is TGTGCCATCAGCCCGGGACAGCTGAACACTGAAGCTTTCTTT. It translates to CAISPGQLNTEAFF.

The chain uses TRBV5-1 and TRBJ2-1; the D is unclear. V was trimmed by 10 bases and J by 3 bases, leaving 17 bases between them. The CDR3 is 14 residues long. Germline assignment: CDR1 SGHRS and CDR2 YFSETQ. Here the CDR3 DNA reads TGCGCCGGCCGACAAGGCACAGACTACAATGAGCAGTTCTTC. It translates to CAGRQGTDYNEQFF.

The rearrangement joins TRBV5-4 to TRBJ1-1; 8 nucleotides match TRBD1. The length of the CDR3 is 11 residues. Per germline, CDR1 SGHNT and CDR2 YYREEE (reference sequence). Germline trimming cut 2 bases from V and 11 bases from J; bases unmatched to any gene: 2. The CDR3 sequence is CASSFRDRAFF. The CDR3 DNA is TGTGCCAGCAGCTTCCGGGACAGGGCTTTCTTT.

This clone was seen just once. The rearrangement joins TRBV7-2 to TRBJ2-2, with 8 bases identical to TRBD2. The CDR3 covers 16 residues. Germline trimming cut 5 bases from V and 4 bases from J; bases unmatched to any gene: 9. The germline V gene encodes CDR1 SGHTA and CDR2 FQGNSA. CDR3 sequence reads: CASSPFSGAATGELFF. The CDR3 bases are TGTGCCAGCAGCCCTTTTAGCGGGGCGGCCACCGGGGAGCTGTTTTTT.

V is TRBV27 and J is TRBJ2-1, with 7 bases identical to TRBD1. The V and J ends lost 1 base and 0 bases, in that order; junction bases with no gene match: 3. Germline V gene data show CDR1 as MNHEY and CDR2 as SMNVEV (reference sequence). The CDR3 length is 16 residues. The CDR3 DNA is TGTGCCAGCAGTTTATTTTCAGGGGGCTCCTACAATGAGCAGTTCTTC. Its translation: CASSLFSGGSYNEQFF.

This clone was seen a single time. The chain links TRBV9 to TRBJ2-2, with D maybe TRBD2 (6 bases). V shed 0 bases and J shed 7 bases, with 16 bases lying between them. Germline V gene lookup returns CDR1 SGDLS and CDR2 YYNGEE. This CDR3 is built from 16 residues. The CDR3: CASSVDGGAAGGELFF. The CDR3 nucleotides read TGTGCCAGCAGCGTAGACGGCGGGGCAGCGGGCGGGGAGCTGTTTTTT.

The rearrangement joins TRBV7-2 to TRBJ2-1; 11 bases map to TRBD2. Germline values: CDR1 SGHTA, CDR2 FQGNSA. CDR3 length: 14 amino acids. After removal of 5 bases from V and 7 bases from J, the junction contained 4 bases not matched to a gene. Written as DNA, the CDR3 is TGTGCCAGCAGCCCGAGGACTAGCGGGAATGAGCAGTTCTTC. Amino acids: CASSPRTSGNEQFF. Variable domain in full (rest from reference TRBV7-2 and TRBJ2-1): GAGVSQSPSNKVTEKGKDVELRCDPISGHTALYWYRQSLGQGLEFLIYFQGNSAPDKSGLPSDRFSAERTGGSVSTLTIQRTQQEDSAVYLCASSPRTSGNEQFFGPGTRLTVL.

The rearrangement joins TRBV4-3 to TRBJ1-2; possible D gene TRBD1, 5 bases. The CDR3 has 14 amino acids. Deletions cut 0 bases from V and 4 bases from J, with 9 bases between. Germline V lookup: CDR1 LGHNA, CDR2 YSLEER. The CDR3 is CASSQDLGGYGYTF. The DNA of the CDR3 is TGCGCCAGCAGCCAAGATCTGGGGGGCTATGGCTACACCTTC.

This clone was recorded a few times. V gene TRBV27 combines with J gene TRBJ2-1; D is undetermined. Per the germline V gene, CDR1 is MNHEY and CDR2 is SMNVEV (reference sequence). V lost 5 bases and J 9 bases, leaving 14 bases between the germline ends. The CDR3 has 13 residues. CDR3 nucleotides: TGTGCCAGCAGTCCAACGTCTATGGGTGAGCAGTTCTTC. Amino acid sequence: CASSPTSMGEQFF.

The chain uses TRBV7-2 and TRBJ1-1; D might be TRBD1 (6 bases). The ends were cut back, 4 bases at V and 6 bases at J, with 18 bases in the middle. The CDR3 is made up of 15 amino acids. Germline V lookup: CDR1 SGHTA, CDR2 FQGNSA. Here the CDR3 DNA reads TGTGCCAGCAGCTCCATGGGGGCTGGGTTGTCTGAAGCTTTCTTT. This translates into CASSSMGAGLSEAFF.

This chain links TRBV5-4 with TRBJ2-5, with 14 bases fitting TRBD2. Germline CDR1 reads SGHNT; CDR2 reads YYREEE (reference sequence). Trimming cost V 0 bases and J 2 bases; bases outside gene matches: 9. There are 19 residues in the CDR3. The CDR3 loop is CASSLALGLAGGLQETQYF. CDR3 in DNA: TGTGCCAGCAGCTTGGCCCTCGGACTAGCGGGAGGCTTACAAGAGACCCAGTACTTC.

The rearrangement joins TRBV28 to TRBJ2-6; D is unclear. This CDR3 is 12 amino acids long. The germline V gene encodes CDR1 MDHEN and CDR2 SYDVKM. Trimming shortened V by 6 bases and J by 11 bases, and 11 bases separated the two germline ends. CDR3 loop: CASRPAGYVLTF. The DNA for the CDR3 is TGTGCCAGCAGGCCCGCCGGGTACGTCCTGACTTTC.

The V call is TRBV18, the J call TRBJ1-6; weak D call: TRBD1 (6 bases). The CDR3 spans 16 residues. V shed 0 bases and J shed 8 bases, with 14 bases lying between them. Germline V gene lookup returns CDR1 KGHSH and CDR2 LQKENI. CDR3 in amino acids: CASSPPWTATHSPLHF. DNA of the CDR3: TGTGCCAGCTCACCACCCTGGACAGCTACACATTCACCCCTCCACTTT.

The rearrangement joins TRBV10-1 to TRBJ1-5, with TRBD1 as a possible D gene (5 bases). Germline V gives CDR1 WNHNN, CDR2 SYGVQD (reference sequence). CDR3 length: 14 amino acids. Trimming stripped 2 bases from V and 5 bases from J, with 10 bases between. CDR3 nucleotide sequence: TGCGCCAGCAGTGAGGGGGGGGAGGATCAGCCCCAGCATTTT. It codes for CASSEGGEDQPQHF.

This chain links TRBV10-1 with TRBJ1-5; D is uncertain. This CDR3 region has 15 residues. Trimming took 2 bases from V and 1 from J, leaving 9 bases between them. Germline CDR1 WNHNN, CDR2 SYGVQD (reference sequence). The chain's CDR3 is CASSESPDSNQPQHF. The CDR3 bases are TGCGCCAGCAGTGAGAGTCCGGACAGCAATCAGCCCCAGCATTTT.

The chain carries TRBV11-2 and TRBJ1-2, with D perhaps TRBD1 (5 bases). The V and J ends lost 3 bases and 8 bases respectively, with 10 bases between them. Germline V CDR1 and CDR2: SGHAT, FQNNGV. The CDR3 consists of 12 residues. The CDR3 DNA is TGTGCCAGCAGCTTCGCCCGGGACGGCTACACCTTC. Protein: CASSFARDGYTF.

The chain joins TRBV9 to TRBJ2-3; a possible D gene is TRBD1 (5 bases). This CDR3 is 15 amino acids long. V lost 3 bases, J lost 0 bases, and 11 bases lay in between. Germline loops: CDR1 SGDLS, CDR2 YYNGEE. CDR3 sequence reads: CASSAQGFSTDTQYF. The CDR3 region has the DNA TGTGCCAGCAGCGCGCAGGGTTTCAGCACAGATACGCAGTATTTT.

The chain recombines TRBV7-8 with TRBJ1-5; 8 bases are shared with TRBD1. The J segment lost 5 bases and the V segment lost 5 bases, leaving 8 bases of the junction unmatched. Per germline, CDR1 SGHVS and CDR2 FQNEAQ. The length of the CDR3 is 15 residues. The CDR3 bases are TGTGCCAGCAGCGCCCGGACAGGGAACGATCAGCCCCAGCATTTT. Translating gives CASSARTGNDQPQHF. Variable domain in full (rest from reference TRBV7-8 and TRBJ1-5): GAGVSQSPRYKVAKRGQDVALRCDPISGHVSLFWYQQALGQGPEFLTYFQNEAQLDKSGLPSDRFFAERPEGSVSTLKIQRTQQEDSAVYLCASSARTGNDQPQHFGDGTRLSIL.